One and the same sample provided the 20 T cell receptor beta chains below, sequenced in a study of Ad26.COV2.S vaccination and SARS-CoV-2 variants. Treatment indicated: some 20 received Ad26.COV2.S at low or high dose, single or two shots; about 5 received placebo; per-sample allocation not given. The samples were gathered on day 63 after the first injection of vaccine or placebo. Method: immunoSEQ multiplex PCR; TCRdb's copy keeps in-frame clones and lacks some. This table holds about half a million clones, 89% found once. The input for sequencing was peripheral blood, taken in a trial of Ad26.COV2.S vaccine versus placebo. Source of these receptors: a person aged 18-60 years who received the Ad26.COV2.S COVID-19 vaccine or a placebo.

This CDR3 is CASSNGGEAKDTQYF. CDR3 coding DNA: TGTGCCAGCAGTAACGGGGGGGAGGCTAAAGATACGCAGTATTTT. This chain connects TRBV28 to TRBJ2-3; 8 bases match TRBD2. The germline gives CDR1 MDHEN, CDR2 SYDVKM. The J segment lost 5 bases and the V segment lost 5 bases, leaving 9 bases of the junction unmatched. The CDR3 is 15 residues long.

About this clone itself: Other DNA sequences in the sample encode the same CDR3. The rearrangement joins TRBV7-6 to TRBJ2-6; D perhaps matches TRBD1 (6 bases). The CDR3 has 15 amino acids. Trimming removed 5 bases at V and 4 bases at J, with 12 bases between. Looked up from germline, CDR1 is SGHVS and CDR2 is FNYEAQ. The CDR3, as DNA: TGTGCCAGCAGCCCTGGACAGTCCGGGGCCAACGTCCTGACTTTC. Translated, it gives CASSPGQSGANVLTF. The full variable domain, rest sourced from reference TRBV7-6 and TRBJ2-6, is GAGVSQSPRYKVTKRGQDVALRCDPISGHVSLYWYRQALGQGPEFLTYFNYEAQQDKSGLPNDRFSAERPEGSISTLTIQRTEQRDSAMYRCASSPGQSGANVLTFGAGSRLTVL.

A single count supports this clone. The chain employs TRBV3-1 (or the pseudogene TRBV3-2) and TRBJ2-5; TRBD2 aligns across 11 bases. Germline lookup yields CDR1 LGHDT and CDR2 YNNKEL (reference sequence). There are 18 residues in the CDR3. With 0 bases clipped from V and 4 bases from J, the junction kept 10 bases outside the gene matches. The CDR3 here is CASSQDPTSGSFRETQYF. The CDR3 nucleotides read TGTGCCAGCAGCCAAGACCCAACTAGCGGGAGTTTTCGAGAGACCCAGTACTTC.

V is TRBV19 and J is TRBJ2-3, with 10 bases identical to TRBD1. The CDR3 totals 20 residues. After removal of 0 bases from V and 6 bases from J, the junction contained 18 bases not matched to a gene. Looked up from germline, CDR1 is LNHDA and CDR2 is SQIVND (reference sequence). The CDR3 DNA sequence: TGTGCCAGTAGTATAGATCTATTGGCTAAAGGACAGGGGGATTGGGATACGCAGTATTTT. Translation gives CASSIDLLAKGQGDWDTQYF.

This chain connects TRBV5-1 to TRBJ1-1; the D is unclear. The germline V and J ends were trimmed by 4 bases and 2 bases, with 15 bases remaining between them. Germline loops: CDR1 SGHRS, CDR2 YFSETQ. This CDR3 spans 15 amino acids. This chain's CDR3 is CASSTDGARNTEAFF. In DNA, the CDR3 is TGCGCCAGCAGCACGGACGGCGCTCGAAACACTGAAGCTTTCTTT.

This chain joins TRBV9 and TRBJ1-1; 10 bases are a match to TRBD1. The CDR3 covers 13 residues. Germline V lookup: CDR1 SGDLS, CDR2 YYNGEE. Losses at the gene ends were 0 bases for V and 7 bases for J; bases not matched to a gene: 0. The CDR3 DNA sequence: TGTGCCAGCAGCGTAGGGGACAGGGGTGAAGCTTTCTTT. Its translation is CASSVGDRGEAFF.

This clone occurred a few times. V and J are TRBV19 and TRBJ2-1; TRBD1 is a possible D gene (5 bases). Trimming cost V 4 bases and J 10 bases, with 8 bases left between them. Germline V gene sequence: CDR1 LNHDA, CDR2 SQIVND (reference sequence). The CDR3 contains 11 residues. In nucleotides, the CDR3 is TGTGCCAGTAGTAGTAGGGGCGAGCAGTTCTTC. Translated, it gives CASSSRGEQFF.

V usage is TRBV6-5 and J usage is TRBJ2-1; TRBD2 aligns across 9 bases. Trimming removed 6 bases from V and 6 bases from J; junction bases left unmatched: 6. Per germline, CDR1 MNHEY and CDR2 SVGAGI. The CDR3 is 14 amino acids. CDR3 amino acids: CASRAGLASNEQFF. CDR3 in DNA: TGTGCCAGCAGAGCGGGACTAGCAAGCAATGAGCAGTTCTTC.

Points on this clone: Other DNA sequences in this specimen translate into the identical CDR3. The chain joins TRBV6-5 to TRBJ2-2; D gene uncertain. This CDR3 is built from 14 residues. CDR1 MNHEY and CDR2 SVGAGI come from the germline V gene. V dropped 0 bases and J dropped 4 bases, with 6 bases sitting between them. The CDR3 nucleotides read TGTGCCAGCAGTTACTCCCGCAGCACCGGGGAGCTGTTTTTT. This codes for CASSYSRSTGELFF.

The chain carries TRBV18 and TRBJ1-5; 7 positions agree with TRBD1. Germline loops: CDR1 KGHSH, CDR2 LQKENI. The CDR3 extends over 14 amino acids. V shed 3 bases and J 3 bases; nucleotides not matched to a gene: 2. CDR3 residues: CASSPGQDNQPQHF. Here the CDR3 DNA reads TGTGCCAGCTCACCCGGACAGGACAATCAGCCCCAGCATTTT. The complete variable domain, with remaining parts taken from reference TRBV18 and TRBJ1-5, reads NAGVMQNPRHLVRRRGQEARLRCSPMKGHSHVYWYRQLPEEGLKFMVYLQKENIIDESGMPKERFSAEFPKEGPSILRIQQVVRGDSAAYFCASSPGQDNQPQHFGDGTRLSIL.

A note on this clone: Other nucleotide sequences in the sample specify the same CDR3. The genes are TRBV5-4 and TRBJ2-1, with TRBD2 identical over 10 bases. V was pared by 0 bases and J by 4 bases, with 1 base of the junction left unmatched. The germline CDR1 and CDR2 sequences are SGHNT and YYREEE (reference sequence). The CDR3 sequence is 15 residues long. The CDR3 bases are TGTGCCAGCAGCTTGGAACTAGCGGGGTACAATGAGCAGTTCTTC. Its translation is CASSLELAGYNEQFF.

Remarks on this clone: Other DNA sequences in the sample encode the same CDR3. The J gene is TRBJ1-1, the V gene TRBV5-1; D gene uncertain. The V and J ends lost 0 bases and 0 bases respectively, with 6 bases between them. Germline V gene data show CDR1 as SGHRS and CDR2 as YFSETQ. CDR3 length: 14 amino acids. CDR3 sequence: CASSLGDLNTEAFF. Written as DNA, the CDR3 is TGCGCCAGCAGCTTGGGCGACTTGAACACTGAAGCTTTCTTT. The full variable domain, its missing parts supplied by reference TRBV5-1 and TRBJ1-1, is KAGVTQTPRYLIKTRGQQVTLSCSPISGHRSVSWYQQTPGQGLQFLFEYFSETQRNKGNFPGRFSGRQFSNSRSEMNVSTLELGDSALYLCASSLGDLNTEAFFGQGTRLTVV.

This chain uses TRBV10-2 with TRBJ2-7; 7 bases fit TRBD1. The CDR3 covers 14 residues. V trimming: 2 bases; J trimming: 3 bases; junction bases outside the gene matches: 4. CDR1 and CDR2 from the germline V gene are WSHSY and SAAADI. CDR3 in amino acids: CASSERGDSYEQYF. CDR3 DNA: TGCGCCAGCAGTGAGCGTGGGGACAGCTACGAGCAGTACTTC.

The rearrangement joins TRBV3-1 (or the pseudogene TRBV3-2) to TRBJ2-1; D remains ambiguous. The germline V gene encodes CDR1 LGHDT and CDR2 YNNKEL (reference sequence). The CDR3 covers 14 residues. V shed 0 bases and J shed 6 bases, with 9 bases lying between them. The CDR3 region has the DNA TGTGCCAGCAGCCAAGATTACGGGTTCAATGAGCAGTTCTTC. Translation gives CASSQDYGFNEQFF.

The V and J genes are TRBV29-1 and TRBJ1-5, with D unclear. Germline loops: CDR1 SQVTM, CDR2 ANQGSEA. The length of the CDR3 is 13 residues. The V end lost 5 bases, the J end lost 7 bases, and 15 bases lay between the germline ends. The CDR3 loop reads CSVSGDRYQPQHF. The CDR3 region has the DNA TGCAGCGTTAGCGGAGACCGATACCAGCCCCAGCATTTT.

The rearrangement links TRBV21-1 to TRBJ1-2; no check of the table's D call, TRBD1, against the DNA was made. TRBV21-1 is a listed pseudogene. The CDR3 contains 15 residues. The CDR3 reads CASSKPETDGYGYTF. The CDR3, as DNA: TGTGCCAGCAGCAAGCCGGAGACAGACGGCTATGGCTACACCTTC.

The V call is TRBV28, the J call TRBJ2-6, with D perhaps being TRBD1 or TRBD2 (5 bases each). The germline V gene encodes CDR1 MDHEN and CDR2 SYDVKM. The CDR3 runs to 17 residues. The V gene lost 8 bases and the J gene lost 1 base, with 18 bases spanning the gap. The CDR3 loop reads CASEPGRIKSGANVLTF. DNA of the CDR3: TGTGCCAGCGAACCGGGACGGATAAAGTCTGGGGCCAACGTCCTGACTTTC. Using reference TRBV28 and TRBJ2-6 for the parts outside the CDR3, the full variable domain is DVKVTQSSRYLVKRTGEKVFLECVQDMDHENMFWYRQDPGLGLRLIYFSYDVKMKEKGDIPEGYSVSREKKERFSLILESASTNQTSMYLCASEPGRIKSGANVLTFGAGSRLTVL.

The chain recombines TRBV9 with TRBJ1-5; D is perhaps TRBD1 (6 bases). The V gene's germline CDR1 is SGDLS and CDR2 YYNGEE. The CDR3 is made up of 18 amino acids. Trimming took 0 bases from V and 6 from J, leaving 22 bases between them. The CDR3 sequence is CASSVESLGAAGAQPQHF. In DNA form, the CDR3 reads TGTGCCAGCAGCGTAGAATCCTTGGGGGCGGCAGGGGCTCAGCCCCAGCATTTT.

V usage is TRBV19 and J usage is TRBJ2-2, with D possibly matching TRBD2 (6 bases). Per germline, CDR1 LNHDA and CDR2 SQIVND (reference sequence). The CDR3 totals 15 residues. Trimming cost V 6 bases and J 6 bases, with 17 bases left between them. CDR3 residues: CASRPGLATPGELFF. The CDR3 nucleotides are TGTGCCAGTAGGCCGGGACTCGCCACCCCCGGGGAGCTGTTTTTT.

The chain is built from TRBV19 and TRBJ2-7, with 9 bases lining up with TRBD1. The trim removed 5 bases at V and 7 bases at J, leaving 9 bases unmatched. There are 14 residues in the CDR3. Germline V gives CDR1 LNHDA, CDR2 SQIVND (reference sequence). CDR3 amino acids: CASSYSGQGAEQYF. The CDR3, as DNA: TGTGCCAGTAGTTACTCGGGACAGGGTGCTGAGCAGTACTTC.